These T cell receptor beta chains were read from a single sample in a study of OX40 agonist ivuxolimab in advanced cancers. Method: immunoSEQ multiplex PCR; TCRdb's copy keeps in-frame clones and lacks some. The table lists about 80,000 clones, roughly 91% of them singletons. The sequences come from CD4+ or CD8+ T cells sorted from blood, collected in a trial of the OX40 agonist ivuxolimab. The origin of the receptors is an adult with an advanced solid tumor such as melanoma, head and neck, liver or kidney cancer. CDR3s include the opening cysteine and the closing phenylalanine or tryptophan. The D gene is left open where the match is weak. Size tells how often a clone was seen (once, few, many) or the class of an expanded clone, and some rows leave it out.

v_gene	j_gene	d_gene	abundance	CDR3nt	CDR3aa
TRBV28	TRBJ2-7	NA	NA	TGTGCCAGCAGTTTGGGTCAGAATTCCTACGAGCAGTACTTC	CASSLGQNSYEQYF
TRBV7-2	TRBJ2-3	TRBD2	NA	TGTGCCAGCAGCTTAAGGCTAGCGGGAGCCATTGATACGCAGTATTTT	CASSLRLAGAIDTQYF
TRBV5-1	TRBJ2-2	NA	NA	TGCGCCAGCAGTTCCGGATTCGGGACCGGGGAGCTGTTTTTT	CASSSGFGTGELFF
TRBV6-1	TRBJ2-7	NA	once	TGTGCCAGCAGTGAAGCGCGGGGCGGTTACTACGAGCAGTACTTC	CASSEARGGYYEQYF
TRBV18	TRBJ1-3	TRBD1	NA	TGTGCCAGCTCGAGGTCCCAGGGGGCGTCTGGAAACACCATATATTTT	CASSRSQGASGNTIYF
TRBV5-1	TRBJ2-5	NA	NA	TGCGCCAGCAGTCGGACACCTCAAGAGACCCAGTACTTC	CASSRTPQETQYF
TRBV27	TRBJ2-5	NA	NA	TGTGCCAGCAGCGATGGAGAGACCCAGTACTTC	CASSDGETQYF
TRBV5-5	TRBJ1-1	NA	NA	TGTGCCAGCAGCTTCTCGGGGACAATCGAAGCTTTCTTT	CASSFSGTIEAFF
TRBV9	TRBJ1-4	NA	NA	TGTGCCAGCAGCGTAGGCTTCGGGGCAACTAATGAAAAACTGTTTTTT	CASSVGFGATNEKLFF
TRBV6-1	TRBJ1-2	TRBD1	once	TGTGCCAGCAGTCCCGGACAGGGGAACTATGGCTACACCTTC	CASSPGQGNYGYTF
TRBV11-3	TRBJ2-2	NA	NA	TGTGCCAGCAGCTTGCAAGGGACGAACACCGGGGAGCTGTTTTTT	CASSLQGTNTGELFF
TRBV6-6	TRBJ2-1	NA	NA	TGTGCCAGCACCCGGGACACCTCCTACAATGAGCAGTTCTTC	CASTRDTSYNEQFF
TRBV6-5	TRBJ1-3	NA	NA	TGTGCCAGCACCCCCGAAGGCACTAGAAACACCATATATTTT	CASTPEGTRNTIYF
TRBV10-3	TRBJ1-5	NA	NA	TGTGCCACCACGCGGGACCTAATTGGCAATCAGCCCCAGCATTTT	CATTRDLIGNQPQHF
TRBV19	TRBJ2-3	TRBD2	once	TGTGCCAGTAGTAAGGTGTTCGGGGGGGCCTCAGATACGCAGTATTTT	CASSKVFGGASDTQYF
TRBV7-3	TRBJ1-5	NA	NA	TGTGCCAGCAGCTTAAACGGCCCCGGTCAGCCCCAGCATTTT	CASSLNGPGQPQHF
TRBV5-8	TRBJ2-7	NA	NA	TGTGCCAGCAGCTCGGGACAAATCGACGAGCAGTACTTC	CASSSGQIDEQYF
TRBV30	TRBJ2-7	TRBD2	NA	TGTGCCTGGAGTGTACCGGCAGGGAGGGGATCCTACGAGCAGTACTTC	CAWSVPAGRGSYEQYF